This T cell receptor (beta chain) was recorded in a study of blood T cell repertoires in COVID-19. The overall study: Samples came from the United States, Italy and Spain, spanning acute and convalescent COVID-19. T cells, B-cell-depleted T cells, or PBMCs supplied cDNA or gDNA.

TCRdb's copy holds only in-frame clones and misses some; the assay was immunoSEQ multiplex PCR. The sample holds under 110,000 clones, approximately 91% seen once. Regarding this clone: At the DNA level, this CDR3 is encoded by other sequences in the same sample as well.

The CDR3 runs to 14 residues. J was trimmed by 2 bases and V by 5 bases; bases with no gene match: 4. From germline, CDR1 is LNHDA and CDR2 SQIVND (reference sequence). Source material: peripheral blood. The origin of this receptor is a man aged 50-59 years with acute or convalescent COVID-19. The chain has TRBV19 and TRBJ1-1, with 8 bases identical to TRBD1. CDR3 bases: TGTGCCAGTAGTCCTCAGGGGGCAAACACTGAAGCTTTCTTT. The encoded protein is CASSPQGANTEAFF.